A single sample gave rise to the 5 T cell receptor beta chains below, sequenced in a study of blood T cell repertoires in COVID-19. Here immunoSEQ multiplex PCR was the method, and the copy in TCRdb shows in-frame clones only, minus some. The sample lists 200,000 or so clones; 60% to 80% were seen once. The sample was peripheral blood. These receptor sequences come from a man aged 55-75 years with active or convalescent COVID-19.

This chain connects TRBV6-5 to TRBJ2-7, with 7 bases lining up with TRBD1. V lost 0 bases, J lost 2 bases, and 4 bases stayed unmatched. This CDR3 is 15 amino acids long. Germline values: CDR1 MNHEY, CDR2 SVGAGI. The DNA of the CDR3 is TGTGCCAGCAGTTACTCCGGGACAGCTGCCTACGAGCAGTACTTC. Residues: CASSYSGTAAYEQYF.

The rearrangement joins TRBV5-1 to TRBJ1-5, with 7 positions matching TRBD1. Germline CDR1 SGHRS, CDR2 YFSETQ. V lost 3 bases, J lost 4 bases, and 7 bases stayed unmatched. CDR3 length: 15 amino acids. Here the CDR3 reads CASSSDGTVNQPQHF. DNA for the CDR3: TGCGCCAGCAGCTCCGACGGGACAGTTAATCAGCCCCAGCATTTT.

The chain joins TRBV9 to TRBJ2-1; 8 bases are a match to TRBD2. The length of the CDR3 is 18 residues. Germline assignment: CDR1 SGDLS and CDR2 YYNGEE. J lost 8 bases, V lost 2 bases, and 18 bases had no gene match. In nucleotides, the CDR3 is TGTGCCAGCAGCGTTCGAAAATTCGCGGGAGGAGCACCCGATGAGCAGTTCTTC. This sequence encodes CASSVRKFAGGAPDEQFF.

The chain is built from TRBV6-6 and TRBJ1-3, with 7 positions matching TRBD1. V was pared by 0 bases and J by 9 bases, with 5 bases of the junction left unmatched. This CDR3 has 14 amino acids. Germline values: CDR1 MNHNY, CDR2 SVGAGI (reference sequence). Here the CDR3 reads CASSYSTGDATIYF. The DNA of the CDR3 is TGTGCCAGCAGTTACTCTACAGGGGATGCCACCATATATTTT.

The V and J genes are TRBV7-9 and TRBJ1-1, with 7 bases aligning to TRBD1. This CDR3 has 13 amino acids. The ends lost 2 bases at V and 8 bases at J; junction bases unmatched: 5. Germline CDR1 and CDR2: SEHNR and FQNEAQ (reference sequence). The CDR3 region is CASSLQGVPEAFF. The CDR3 nucleotides read TGTGCCAGCAGCTTACAGGGGGTACCGGAAGCTTTCTTT.